This T cell receptor (beta chain) comes out of a study of shared clonotypes between healthy human individuals. V lost 5 bases, J lost 2 bases, and 12 bases lay in between. The germline V gene has CDR1 MNHEY and CDR2 SVGAGI. The CDR3 is 14 residues long. In regard to this clone: Its antigen is still unknown.

Assay used: immunoSEQ multiplex PCR; TCRdb lists only in-frame clones, some missing. Here the sample spans about 2.3 million clones, over 90% being singletons. General study findings and limits: In general, naive subsets displayed greater estimated richness than memory subsets did.

The study drew its donors from healthy HIV-negative adults without recent acute infections or vaccinations. The receptor's source is a man aged 18-30 years in good health. Some clones in this sample may be carry-over from other donors' samples. This sequence joins TRBV6-5 and TRBJ1-2; D uncertain. Sequencing input: naive CD4+ T cells from PBMCs. The subset here: CD45RA+ positively selected. The CDR3 DNA sequence: TGTGCCAGCAGTATTAGCTTAGGCAACTATGGCTACACCTTC. Protein sequence: CASSISLGNYGYTF.